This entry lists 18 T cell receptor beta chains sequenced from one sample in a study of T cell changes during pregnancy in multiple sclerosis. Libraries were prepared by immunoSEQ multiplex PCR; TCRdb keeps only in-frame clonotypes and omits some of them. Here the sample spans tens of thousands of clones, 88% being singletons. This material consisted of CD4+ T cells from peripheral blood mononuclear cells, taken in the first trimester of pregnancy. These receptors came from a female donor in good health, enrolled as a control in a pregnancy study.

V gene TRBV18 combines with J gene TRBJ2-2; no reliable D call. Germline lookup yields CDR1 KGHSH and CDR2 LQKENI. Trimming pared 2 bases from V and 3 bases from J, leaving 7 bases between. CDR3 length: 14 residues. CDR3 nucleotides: TGTGCCAGCTCACCAAGGCAGGACACCGGGGAGCTGTTTTTT. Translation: CASSPRQDTGELFF.

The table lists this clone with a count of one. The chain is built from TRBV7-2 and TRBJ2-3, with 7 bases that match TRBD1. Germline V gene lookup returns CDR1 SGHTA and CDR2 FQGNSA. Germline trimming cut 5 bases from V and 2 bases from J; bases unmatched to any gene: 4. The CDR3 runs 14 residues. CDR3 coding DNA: TGTGCCAGCAGCCCCGGGACAGACACAGATACGCAGTATTTT. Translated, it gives CASSPGTDTDTQYF. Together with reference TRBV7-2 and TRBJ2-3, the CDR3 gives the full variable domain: GAGVSQSPSNKVTEKGKDVELRCDPISGHTALYWYRQSLGQGLEFLIYFQGNSAPDKSGLPSDRFSAERTGGSVSTLTIQRTQQEDSAVYLCASSPGTDTDTQYFGPGTRLTVL.

The CDR3 DNA sequence: TGTGCCAGCAGCCAGACTGGGAGCGAGCAGTACTTC. Translation gives CASSQTGSEQYF. This chain uses TRBV5-4 with TRBJ2-7; TRBD2 is a possible D gene (5 bases). CDR1 is SGHNT and CDR2 is YYREEE in the germline V gene (reference sequence). This CDR3 comprises 12 residues. Trimming stripped 4 bases from V and 6 bases from J, with 11 bases between.

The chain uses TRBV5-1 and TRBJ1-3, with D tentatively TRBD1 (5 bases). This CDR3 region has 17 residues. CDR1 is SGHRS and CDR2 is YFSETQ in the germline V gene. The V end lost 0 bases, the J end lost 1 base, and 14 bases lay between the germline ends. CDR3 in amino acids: CASSLVPDISSGNTIYF. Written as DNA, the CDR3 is TGCGCCAGCAGCTTGGTCCCGGACATCTCTTCTGGAAACACCATATATTTT.

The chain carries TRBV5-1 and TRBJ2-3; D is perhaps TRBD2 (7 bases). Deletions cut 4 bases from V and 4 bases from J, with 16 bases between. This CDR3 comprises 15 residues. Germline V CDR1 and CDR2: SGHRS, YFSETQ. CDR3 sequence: CASSRGGVGSDTQYF. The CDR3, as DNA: TGCGCCAGCAGCCGCGGGGGCGTCGGGTCAGATACGCAGTATTTT.

The CDR3 region has the DNA TGTGCCAGCAGGGATAACAGGGGGCCCCACTATGGCTACACCTTC. Translated, it gives CASRDNRGPHYGYTF. V and J are TRBV2 and TRBJ1-2; 9 bases match TRBD1. This CDR3 comprises 15 residues. The V and J ends lost 6 bases and 3 bases, in that order; junction bases with no gene match: 8. In germline, CDR1 is SNHLY, CDR2 FYNNEI.

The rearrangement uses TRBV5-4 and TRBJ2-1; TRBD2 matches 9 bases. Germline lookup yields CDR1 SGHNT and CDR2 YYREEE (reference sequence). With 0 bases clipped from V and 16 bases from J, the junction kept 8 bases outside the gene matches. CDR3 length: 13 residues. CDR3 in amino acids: CASSLVGTSFFFF. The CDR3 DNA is TGTGCCAGCAGCTTGGTCGGGACTAGCTTCTTCTTCTTC.

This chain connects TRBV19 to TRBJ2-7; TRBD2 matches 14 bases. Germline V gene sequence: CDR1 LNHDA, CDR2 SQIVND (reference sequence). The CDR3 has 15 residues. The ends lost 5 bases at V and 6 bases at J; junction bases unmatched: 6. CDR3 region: CASSPGTSGRTEQYF. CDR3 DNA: TGTGCCAGTAGTCCAGGGACTAGCGGGAGAACCGAGCAGTACTTC.

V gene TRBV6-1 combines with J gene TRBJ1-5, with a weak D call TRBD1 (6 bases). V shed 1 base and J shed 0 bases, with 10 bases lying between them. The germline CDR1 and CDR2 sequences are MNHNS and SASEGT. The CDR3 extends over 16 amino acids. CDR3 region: CASSEVRGNSNQPQHF. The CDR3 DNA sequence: TGTGCCAGCAGTGAAGTTAGGGGGAATAGCAATCAGCCCCAGCATTTT.

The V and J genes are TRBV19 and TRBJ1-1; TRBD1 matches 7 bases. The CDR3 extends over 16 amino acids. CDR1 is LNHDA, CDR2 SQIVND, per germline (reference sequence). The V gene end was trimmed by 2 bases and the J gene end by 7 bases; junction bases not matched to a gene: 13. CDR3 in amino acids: CASSIRAGGAPVEAFF. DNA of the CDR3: TGTGCCAGTAGTATAAGGGCAGGGGGTGCCCCAGTTGAAGCTTTCTTT. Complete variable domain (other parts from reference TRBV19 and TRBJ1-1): DGGITQSPKYLFRKEGQNVTLSCEQNLNHDAMYWYRQDPGQGLRLIYYSQIVNDFQKGDIAEGYSVSREKKESFPLTVTSAQKNPTAFYLCASSIRAGGAPVEAFFGQGTRLTVV.

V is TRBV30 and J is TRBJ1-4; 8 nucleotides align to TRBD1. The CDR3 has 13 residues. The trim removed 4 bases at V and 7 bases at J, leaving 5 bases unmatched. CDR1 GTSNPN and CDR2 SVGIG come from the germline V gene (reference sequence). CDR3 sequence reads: CAWTWTGTEKLFF. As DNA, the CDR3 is TGTGCCTGGACCTGGACAGGGACTGAAAAACTGTTTTTT.

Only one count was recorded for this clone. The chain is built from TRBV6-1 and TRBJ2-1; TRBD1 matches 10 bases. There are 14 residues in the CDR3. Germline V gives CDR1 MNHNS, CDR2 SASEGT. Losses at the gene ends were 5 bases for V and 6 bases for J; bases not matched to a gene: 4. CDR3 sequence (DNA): TGTGCCAGCAGTACCCGGACAGGGGGCAATGAGCAGTTCTTC. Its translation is CASSTRTGGNEQFF.

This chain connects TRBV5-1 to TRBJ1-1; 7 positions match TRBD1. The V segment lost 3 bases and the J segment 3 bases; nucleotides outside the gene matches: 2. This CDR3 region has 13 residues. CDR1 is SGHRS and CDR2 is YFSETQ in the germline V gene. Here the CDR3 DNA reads TGCGCCAGCAGCTGGACAGGTCACACTGAAGCTTTCTTT. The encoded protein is CASSWTGHTEAFF.

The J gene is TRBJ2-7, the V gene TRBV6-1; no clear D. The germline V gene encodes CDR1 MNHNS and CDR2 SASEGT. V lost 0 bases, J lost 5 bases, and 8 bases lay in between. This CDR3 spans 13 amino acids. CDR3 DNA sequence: TGTGCCAGCAGTGAAGCGGGCATCGACGAGCAGTACTTC. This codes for CASSEAGIDEQYF.

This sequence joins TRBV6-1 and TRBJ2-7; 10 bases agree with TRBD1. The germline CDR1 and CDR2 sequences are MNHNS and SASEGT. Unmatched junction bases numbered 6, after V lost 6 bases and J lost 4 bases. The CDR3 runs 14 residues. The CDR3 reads CASSRDRGLYEQYF. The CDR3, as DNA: TGTGCCAGCAGCCGGGACAGGGGCTTGTACGAGCAGTACTTC.

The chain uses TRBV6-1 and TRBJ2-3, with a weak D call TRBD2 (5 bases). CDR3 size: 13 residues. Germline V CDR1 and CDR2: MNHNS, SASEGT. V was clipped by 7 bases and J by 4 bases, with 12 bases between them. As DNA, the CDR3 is TGTGCCAGCACCCCCGTGAGGGCAGATACGCAGTATTTT. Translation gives CASTPVRADTQYF.

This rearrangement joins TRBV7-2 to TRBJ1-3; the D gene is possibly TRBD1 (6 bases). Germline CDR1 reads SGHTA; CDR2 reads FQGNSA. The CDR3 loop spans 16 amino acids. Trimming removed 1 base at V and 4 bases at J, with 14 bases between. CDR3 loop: CASSLGLGAGGNTIYF. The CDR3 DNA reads TGTGCCAGCAGCTTAGGATTGGGGGCAGGCGGAAACACCATATATTTT.

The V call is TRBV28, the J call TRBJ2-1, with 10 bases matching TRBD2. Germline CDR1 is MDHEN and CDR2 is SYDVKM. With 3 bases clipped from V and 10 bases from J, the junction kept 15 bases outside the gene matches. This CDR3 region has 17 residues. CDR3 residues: CASSLNFRASGRDEQFF. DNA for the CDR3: TGTGCCAGCAGTTTGAATTTTAGGGCTAGCGGGAGAGACGAGCAGTTCTTC.